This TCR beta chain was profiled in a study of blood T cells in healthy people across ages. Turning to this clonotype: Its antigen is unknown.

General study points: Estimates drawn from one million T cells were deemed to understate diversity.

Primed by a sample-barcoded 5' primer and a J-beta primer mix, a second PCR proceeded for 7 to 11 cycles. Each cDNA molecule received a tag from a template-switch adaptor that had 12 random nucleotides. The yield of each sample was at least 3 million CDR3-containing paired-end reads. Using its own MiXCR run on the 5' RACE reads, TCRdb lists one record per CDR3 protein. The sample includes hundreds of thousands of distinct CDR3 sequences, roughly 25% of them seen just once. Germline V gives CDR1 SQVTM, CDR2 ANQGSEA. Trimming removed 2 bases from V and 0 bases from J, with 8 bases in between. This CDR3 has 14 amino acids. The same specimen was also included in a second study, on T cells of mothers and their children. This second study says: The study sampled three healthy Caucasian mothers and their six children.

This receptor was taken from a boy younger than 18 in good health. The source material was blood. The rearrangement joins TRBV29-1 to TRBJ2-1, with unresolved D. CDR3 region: CSVEIEPSYNEQFF. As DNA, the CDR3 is TGCAGCGTTGAAATCGAGCCCTCCTACAATGAGCAGTTCTTC.